These 10 T cell receptor beta chains were all obtained from the same sample, sequenced in a study of blood T cell repertoires in COVID-19. Sequencing used immunoSEQ multiplex PCR; TCRdb keeps in-frame clones, though not all of them. There are more than 350,000 clones in the sample; around 89% occur only once, and about 1% lies in the top ten. The sequencing input was PBMCs or T cells enriched from blood (not recorded which). These TCRs come from a man in his late teens or twenties who had recovered from COVID-19.

J is TRBJ2-1 and V is TRBV9; 9 bases match TRBD2. This CDR3 has 17 amino acids. The J segment lost 4 bases and the V segment lost 0 bases, leaving 8 bases of the junction unmatched. CDR1 and CDR2 (germline): SGDLS, YYNGEE. For the CDR3, the DNA is TGTGCCAGCAGCGTAGCAATTTCAGCGGGGGGATACAATGAGCAGTTCTTC. This sequence encodes CASSVAISAGGYNEQFF. The full variable domain, its missing parts supplied by reference TRBV9 and TRBJ2-1, is DSGVTQTPKHLITATGQRVTLRCSPRSGDLSVYWYQQSLDQGLQFLIQYYNGEERAKGNILERFSAQQFPDLHSELNLSSLELGDSALYFCASSVAISAGGYNEQFFGPGTRLTVL.

This clone occurred a few times. The chain employs TRBV9 and TRBJ1-6; no clear D. Germline assignment: CDR1 SGDLS and CDR2 YYNGEE. Trimming shortened V by 0 bases and J by 9 bases, and 7 bases separated the two germline ends. The CDR3 sequence is 13 residues long. CDR3 residues: CASSVERFSPLHF. The CDR3 DNA reads as TGTGCCAGCAGCGTAGAGAGGTTTTCACCCCTCCACTTT. Full variable domain (missing parts from reference TRBV9 and TRBJ1-6): DSGVTQTPKHLITATGQRVTLRCSPRSGDLSVYWYQQSLDQGLQFLIQYYNGEERAKGNILERFSAQQFPDLHSELNLSSLELGDSALYFCASSVERFSPLHFGNGTRLTVT.

This CDR3 is CASSGGAGSLQPQHF. The DNA for the CDR3 is TGTGCCAGCAGCGGGGGGGCAGGGTCATTGCAGCCCCAGCATTTT. The chain couples TRBV5-6 to TRBJ1-5; possibly TRBD1 for D (6 bases). The germline V gene has CDR1 SGHDT and CDR2 YYEEEE. V lost 4 bases and J 7 bases, leaving 18 bases between the germline ends. The CDR3 has 15 residues.

The rearrangement joins TRBV11-2 to TRBJ2-2; the D gene is possibly TRBD1 (6 bases). CDR3 length: 15 amino acids. Germline lookup yields CDR1 SGHAT and CDR2 FQNNGV. V shed 2 bases and J shed 5 bases, with 12 bases lying between them. The CDR3 spells CASSLNQGKTGELFF. CDR3 nucleotides: TGTGCCAGCAGCTTAAATCAGGGGAAGACCGGGGAGCTGTTTTTT.

The chain is built from TRBV28 and TRBJ2-2, with TRBD1 identical over 12 bases. This CDR3 has 17 residues. Losses at the gene ends were 7 bases for V and 5 bases for J; bases not matched to a gene: 11. CDR1 and CDR2 from the germline V gene are MDHEN and SYDVKM. CDR3 residues: CASTGTGGSGRTGELFF. As DNA, the CDR3 is TGTGCCAGCACCGGGACAGGGGGCAGCGGGAGAACCGGGGAGCTGTTTTTT.

The chain joins TRBV7-9 to TRBJ2-3; D remains ambiguous. Germline-derived CDR1 and CDR2 are SEHNR and FQNEAQ (reference sequence). Trimming took 2 bases from V and 4 from J, leaving 4 bases between them. This CDR3 spans 12 amino acids. CDR3 nucleotides: TGTGCCAGCAGCTTACGTCCAGATACGCAGTATTTT. This sequence encodes CASSLRPDTQYF. The whole variable domain, remainder taken from reference TRBV7-9 and TRBJ2-3, is DTGVSQNPRHKITKRGQNVTFRCDPISEHNRLYWYRQTLGQGPEFLTYFQNEAQLEKSRLLSDRFSAERPKGSFSTLEIQRTEQGDSAMYLCASSLRPDTQYFGPGTRLTVL.

This sequence joins TRBV5-1 and TRBJ2-1; 9 bases agree with TRBD2. Germline trimming cut 3 bases from V and 4 bases from J; bases unmatched to any gene: 2. The CDR3 length is 14 residues. Germline V CDR1 and CDR2: SGHRS, YFSETQ. The CDR3 DNA reads as TGCGCCAGCAGCTCGGGACTAGCTTACAATGAGCAGTTCTTC. The encoded protein is CASSSGLAYNEQFF.

This rearrangement joins TRBV7-2 to TRBJ1-1; perhaps TRBD1 as D (6 bases). The germline V gene encodes CDR1 SGHTA and CDR2 FQGNSA. The V end was cut by 3 bases, the J end by 5 bases, with 19 bases between. The CDR3 is made up of 16 amino acids. In nucleotides, the CDR3 is TGTGCCAGCAGCTTGACTGCCCCAGGGGTGGGAACTGAAGCTTTCTTT. Translated, it gives CASSLTAPGVGTEAFF.

This rearrangement joins TRBV4-3 to TRBJ1-1; 12 bases fit TRBD1. J was trimmed by 7 bases and V by 0 bases; bases with no gene match: 6. This CDR3 has 16 residues. Germline CDR1 reads LGHNA; CDR2 reads YSLEER. In DNA form, the CDR3 reads TGCGCCAGCAGCCAAGACTGGGACAGGGGGCGCGGTGAAGCTTTCTTT. Protein: CASSQDWDRGRGEAFF.

The chain couples TRBV3-1 (or the pseudogene TRBV3-2) to TRBJ1-6; TRBD1 matches at 8 bases. The CDR3 is 15 amino acids. Germline values: CDR1 LGHDT, CDR2 YNNKEL (reference sequence). V was pared by 1 base and J by 9 bases, with 5 bases of the junction left unmatched. This CDR3 is CASSQGTGRVSPLHF. The CDR3 region has the DNA TGTGCCAGCAGCCAAGGGACAGGGAGGGTTTCACCCCTCCACTTT.